This T cell receptor beta chain was recovered during a study of shared clonotypes between healthy human individuals (dated by TCRdb to 2020 to 2021). In the study overall: The cohort comprised a couple of women and a few men aged 18 to 49 years. For each donor, CD4 naive and CD4 memory were each run on three plates, CD8 naive on two plates, and CD8 memory on one plate. The study deeply sequenced blood TCR repertoires of about 5 healthy adults to estimate repertoire size and the extent of clonotype sharing between individuals. To increase sequencing depth and limit assay-specific biases, different laboratories used diverse techniques to prepare libraries and sequence TCR repertoires. Between about 0.8 and 9.5 billion PBMCs per donor were obtained by leukapheresis.

What the work shows at the level of the full study, not this receptor alone: Sampling was restricted to blood, and TCR repertoires in tissue are likely to differ from TCR repertoires in blood. Compared with non-shared clonotypes, the clonotypes found in all four sorted-subset donors had higher generation probabilities. Estimated clonotype richness was generally larger for naive than for memory subsets. Because the study included a small number of donors, the genetic and exposure-history diversity represented was limited. Pairwise subsampling led to the expectation that sequencing depth would affect the degree of clonotype sharing among donors. Rarefaction of sorted-subset datasets indicated incomplete sequencing despite the large sequencing depth. Sharing across several donors was observed for about 5% of naive CD4, over 3% of naive CD8, 2.3% of memory CD4, and approximately 0.41% of memory CD8 clonotypes.

According to the germline V gene, CDR1 reads ENHRY and CDR2 reads SYGVKD. The V and J ends are trimmed by 6 bases and 6 bases, leaving 11 bases between them. The CDR3 runs 12 residues from the cysteine to the phenylalanine. Of all the DNA, just the CDR3 is kept, 36 bases in frame from base 1. TCR CDR3 regions were amplified from genomic DNA by multiplex PCR using the deep immunoSEQ assay. Extracted genomic DNA from each cell subset was spread evenly across all wells of several immunoSEQ 96-well plates, with each plate serving as a replicate. Each replicate PCR for sorted subsets received 150 to 250 ng genomic DNA, equal to tens of thousands of T cell genomes. The purified libraries were quantified using a Qubit 3.0 fluorometer, sized with a Bioanalyzer 2100, and then quantified again using the KAPA Library Quantification kit. Every immunoSEQ 96-well plate was sequenced on a dedicated single-read 150-cycle Illumina NextSeq 550 flow cell. Under the source paper's analysis protocol: Because the immunoSEQ output held only junctional sequences and lacked quality scores, the filtering could not match the filtering applied to full-length reads. To assign V/J genes and CDR3, sequences were annotated against IMGT germline references using PyIR, a Python wrapper for IgBLAST v1.9. Reads were filtered out if the reads had weak V/J assignments (E-value above 1e-6), no CDR3, stop codons, out-of-frame junctions, or ambiguous translated residues. V3J clonotypes were defined as sequences sharing the same inferred V gene, J gene, and CDR3 amino acid sequence. Percentage overlap between repertoires was calculated by dividing the number of shared unique clonotypes by the size of the smaller repertoire. Repertoire richness was assessed with RTK rarefaction, the Chao1 estimator, and Recon v2.1 estimates of unobserved clonotypes. For all TCRbeta clonotypes obtained by the gDNA method from a few donors, generation probabilities were computed with OLGA. TCRdb limited this immuneACCESS table to in-frame rearrangements with V and J called. A share of clones is missing; checked studies link under half to unresolved V genes, and the rest is unexplained. That table is the source of V, J and clone size, and D and trimming were worked out from the DNA. The sample table records roughly 2.2 million clones; roughly 90% of these occur just once. The top ten hold 0.37% of the sample.

Regarding this clone: It has no known antigen specificity. Per-base qualities were not stored, and no clone one base away is much larger.

The donors were healthy, HIV-negative adults who had no recently reported acute infections or vaccinations. Only Caucasian adults living in Nashville, Tennessee, USA were represented among the donors. CD4+ T cells were enriched through magnetic negative selection, after which naive cells were positively selected on CD45RA and the remaining negative fraction served as the memory subset. Blood was obtained by leukapheresis, after which PBMCs were separated by Ficoll-Histopaque density gradient centrifugation and cryopreserved in liquid nitrogen vapor phase. Analytical flow cytometry was used to check the purity and quantity of each magnetically sorted T cell population. Genomic DNA was isolated from each sorted fraction and quantified by UV absorbance on a Nanodrop 2000c.

The sequence joins TRBV10-3 to TRBJ1-2, and TRBD1 may be the D gene, going by 6 matching bases. The sample taken for sequencing was naive CD4+ T cells from PBMCs. Read against the paper, the sample's cell subset or site label means: CD45RA+ positively selected. The sequence was collected from a man younger than 35 in good health. Some clones in this sample may be carry-over from other donors' samples. The nucleotide sequence is TGTGCCATCAGATTACAGGGAAATGGCTACACCTTC. It translates to CAIRLQGNGYTF.